This TCR beta chain appears in the sequencing data of a study of Ad26.COV2.S vaccination and SARS-CoV-2 variants. A note on this clone: What it recognizes is unknown.

Regarding treatment: around 19 received Ad26.COV2.S at low or high dose, single or two shots; 5 received placebo; per-sample allocation not given. Each sample was drawn 63 days after the first injection (of vaccine or placebo). An Ad26 vector was used to express Wuhan-strain SARS-CoV-2 spike as the vaccine. Study outcomes and limitations: Substantial breadth was reported for post-vaccination spike-specific CD8+ and CD4+ T cells. Whether participants received vaccine or placebo, their non-spike TCR breadth was similar. Recipients given vaccine exceeded placebo recipients in spike-specific TCR breadth.

V lost 5 bases and J 0 bases, leaving 18 bases between the germline ends. Germline loops: CDR1 SGHNT, CDR2 YYREEE (reference sequence). The CDR3 covers 17 residues. Libraries were prepared by immunoSEQ multiplex PCR; TCRdb keeps only in-frame clonotypes and omits some of them. The data show roughly 700,000 clones, more than 80% seen once. The clonotype was recovered from a person aged 18 to 65 who received the Ad26.COV2.S COVID-19 vaccine or a placebo. This rearrangement joins TRBV5-4 to TRBJ1-3; a weak D match, TRBD1 (6 bases). The sequencing here drew on peripheral blood, taken in a trial of Ad26.COV2.S vaccine versus placebo. CDR3 coding DNA: TGTGCCAGCAGTAGCCCGGGGGGCCGGAGCTCTGGAAACACCATATATTTT. It codes for CASSSPGGRSSGNTIYF.